One TCR beta chain is described in this entry. Its antigen is unknown. This sample is drawn from a study of T cells after yellow fever vaccination. CDR3 length: 18 amino acids. Germline assignment: CDR1 LNHNV and CDR2 YYDKDF (reference sequence). Germline trimming cut 2 bases from V and 8 bases from J; bases unmatched to any gene: 13. Broader study findings: Post-booster repertoires again held most primary-vaccination clones (around 95% CD4, 85% to 90% CD8).

Each CDR3 protein gets one entry after TCRdb re-called the 5' RACE reads with MiXCR. The data contain just under 600,000 distinct CDR3 sequences, about 13% of them singletons. The TCR originated in a man aged 25-45 years who received the YFV17D yellow fever vaccine. Sequenced material: PBMCs, taken on the day of the yellow fever booster vaccination. V gene TRBV15 combines with J gene TRBJ1-6; 9 bases are shared with TRBD1. The CDR3 region is CATSRPGQGSPHYSPLHF. DNA of the CDR3: TGTGCCACCAGCAGACCGGGACAGGGATCCCCTCACTATTCACCCCTCCACTTT. The full variable domain, in which reference TRBV15 and TRBJ1-6 provide the parts outside the CDR3, is DAMVIQNPRYQVTQFGKPVTLSCSQTLNHNVMYWYQQKSSQAPKLLFHYYDKDFNNEADTPDNFQSRRPNTSFCFLDIRSPGLGDTAMYLCATSRPGQGSPHYSPLHFGNGTRLTVT.